The T cell receptor (beta chain) described here comes from a study of shared clonotypes between healthy human individuals. Findings and limits, study-wide: Some naive CD4 clonotypes, 5% to 5.5%, turned up in common across four donors. Memory subsets had estimated richness that was generally smaller than that of naive subsets. Generation probability values for non-shared clonotypes were lower than those for clonotypes shared by all four donors.

Researchers ran the assay at a deep level. Sequencing used immunoSEQ multiplex PCR; TCRdb keeps in-frame clones, though not all of them. The data show fewer than 850,000 clones, about 90% seen once. This CDR3 has 15 residues. The J segment lost 5 bases and the V segment lost 3 bases, leaving 6 bases of the junction unmatched. Germline V CDR1 and CDR2: WNHNN, SYGVQD (reference sequence). Notes on this clone: Its specificity is not known.

The chain carries TRBV10-1 and TRBJ2-7, with 11 positions matching TRBD2. The origin of this receptor is a man younger than 35 in good health. Some clones in this sample may be carry-over from other donors' samples. The sequencing sample was made of memory CD8+ T cells from PBMCs. Specified subset: CD45RO+ cells pooled with CCR7-negative TemRA cells. CDR3 in DNA: TGCGCCAGCAGTGATGAACTAGCGGGAGTTCACGAGCAGTACTTC. Translation gives CASSDELAGVHEQYF.